Below, 10 T cell receptor beta chains from the same sample are listed, as sequenced in a study of identical twins. TCRdb ran MiXCR on the 5' RACE reads and lists one entry per CDR3 protein. The profile shows approximately 530,000 distinct CDR3 sequences, around 20% of them singletons. These data also featured in a second study, about yellow fever vaccine responses in identical twins.

The sequenced sample consisted of CD4+ T cells sorted from blood. The receptor set was obtained from a woman younger than 30 in good health.

This clonotype was counted between two and nine times. The rearrangement uses TRBV20-1 and TRBJ2-1, with 9 bases matching TRBD2. The length of the CDR3 is 17 residues. Germline V gene lookup returns CDR1 DFQATT and CDR2 SNEGSKA (reference sequence). With V trimmed by 0 bases and J by 2 bases, 8 bases remained unmatched. CDR3 region: CSARDPGLAQAYNEQFF. In nucleotides, the CDR3 is TGCAGTGCTAGAGATCCGGGACTAGCCCAGGCCTACAATGAGCAGTTCTTC.

There are many counts of this clonotype. The chain links TRBV12-3 or TRBV12-4 to TRBJ1-5; 7 positions agree with TRBD1. The CDR3 is 14 residues long. With V trimmed by 6 bases and J by 5 bases, 7 bases remained unmatched. The DNA for the CDR3 is TGTGCCAGCAGAAAAAACAGGGGTTATCAGCCCCAGCATTTT. This sequence encodes CASRKNRGYQPQHF.

This clonotype occurred a few times. This chain connects TRBV12-3 or TRBV12-4 to TRBJ2-7, with D unresolved. V was shortened by 1 base and J by 2 bases, with 9 bases between the two germline ends. The CDR3 extends over 14 amino acids. The CDR3 region has the DNA TGTGCCAGCAGTTTAGGAAAGGAAACCTACGAGCAGTACTTC. Its protein product is CASSLGKETYEQYF.

The chain is built from TRBV10-3 and TRBJ1-2; D unclear. Germline V gene data show CDR1 as ENHRY and CDR2 as SYGVKD. Deletions cut 5 bases from V and 0 bases from J, with 10 bases between. The CDR3 covers 14 residues. The CDR3 nucleotides are TGTGCCATCAGTCCCGGAGGGTCTAACTATGGCTACACCTTC. Protein: CAISPGGSNYGYTF.

The CDR3 loop reads CASSFPGWPEAFF. The CDR3, as DNA: TGTGCCAGCAGCTTTCCAGGGTGGCCTGAAGCTTTCTTT. The gene calls are TRBV7-8 and TRBJ1-1; D perhaps matches TRBD1 (5 bases). Trimming cost V 3 bases and J 6 bases, with 11 bases left between them. The CDR3 consists of 13 residues. Germline CDR1 and CDR2: SGHVS and FQNEAQ.

The chain has TRBV3-1 and TRBJ2-1; TRBD1 aligns across 7 bases. Germline trimming cut 1 base from V and 6 bases from J; bases unmatched to any gene: 6. This CDR3 comprises 15 residues. CDR1 and CDR2 (germline): LGHDT, YNNKEL (reference sequence). Here the CDR3 reads CASSQGTGEFNEQFF. The CDR3 DNA reads TGTGCCAGCAGCCAAGGTACAGGGGAGTTCAATGAGCAGTTCTTC.

This clonotype was counted many times. This chain connects TRBV5-1 to TRBJ2-7; D gene unclear. Germline V gene data show CDR1 as SGHRS and CDR2 as YFSETQ. With 0 bases removed from V and 3 bases from J, the gap between germline ends came to 13 bases. This CDR3 spans 15 amino acids. CDR3 in DNA: TGCGCCAGCAGCTTGGATTGGAAGAGGTTCTACGAGCAGTACTTC. Its translation is CASSLDWKRFYEQYF.

The V and J genes are TRBV9 and TRBJ2-2, with a tentative D call TRBD1 (5 bases). CDR3 length equals 17 residues. CDR1 and CDR2 from the germline V gene are SGDLS and YYNGEE. Deletions cut 4 bases from V and 5 bases from J, with 21 bases between. CDR3 amino acids: CASSLPPGQLGTGELFF. DNA of the CDR3: TGTGCCAGCAGCCTGCCGCCTGGACAACTGGGGACCGGGGAGCTGTTTTTT.

This clonotype was seen only a few times. The chain employs TRBV25-1 and TRBJ2-7, with D maybe TRBD1 (5 bases). The CDR3 runs 16 residues. V was shortened by 3 bases and J by 0 bases, with 15 bases between the two germline ends. The germline gives CDR1 MGHDK, CDR2 SYGVNS. For the CDR3, the DNA is TGTGCCAGCAGTGACCCTAGGGGCAGGGCCTCCTACGAGCAGTACTTC. Its protein is CASSDPRGRASYEQYF.

The gene calls are TRBV28 and TRBJ2-1; D gene unclear. The CDR3 length is 13 residues. In germline, CDR1 is MDHEN, CDR2 SYDVKM. V was shortened by 5 bases and J by 10 bases, with 15 bases between the two germline ends. CDR3 in DNA: TGTGCCAGCAGTAACCGGATCACCTGGGAGCAGTTCTTC. It translates to CASSNRITWEQFF.